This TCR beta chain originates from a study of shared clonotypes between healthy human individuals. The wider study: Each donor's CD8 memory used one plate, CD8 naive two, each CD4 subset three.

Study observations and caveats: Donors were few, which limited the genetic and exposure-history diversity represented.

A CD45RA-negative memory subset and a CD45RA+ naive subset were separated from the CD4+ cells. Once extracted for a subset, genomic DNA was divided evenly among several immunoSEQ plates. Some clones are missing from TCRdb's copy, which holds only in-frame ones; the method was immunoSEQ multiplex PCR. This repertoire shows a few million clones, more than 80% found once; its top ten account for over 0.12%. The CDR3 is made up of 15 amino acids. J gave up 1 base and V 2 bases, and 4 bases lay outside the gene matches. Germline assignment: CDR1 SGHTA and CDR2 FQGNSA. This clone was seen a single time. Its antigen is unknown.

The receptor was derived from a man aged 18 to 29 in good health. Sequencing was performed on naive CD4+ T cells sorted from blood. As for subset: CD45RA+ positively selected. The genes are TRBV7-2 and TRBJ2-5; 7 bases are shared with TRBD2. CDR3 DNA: TGTGCCAGCAGCTTAAGGCGGGAGCCCCAAGAGACCCAGTACTTC. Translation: CASSLRREPQETQYF. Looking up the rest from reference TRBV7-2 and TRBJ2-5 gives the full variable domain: GAGVSQSPSNKVTEKGKDVELRCDPISGHTALYWYRQSLGQGLEFLIYFQGNSAPDKSGLPSDRFSAERTGGSVSTLTIQRTQQEDSAVYLCASSLRREPQETQYFGPGTRLLVL.